This passage covers 9 T cell receptor beta chains from one sample sequenced in a study of cytomegalovirus exposure and HLA in healthy donors. The PCR was carried out with 60 Vbeta primers and 13 Jbeta primers. Profiling relied on immunoSEQ multiplex PCR, and the TCRdb table lists in-frame clones only, not all of them. Of about 160,000 clones in the sample, 65% to 85% were seen once. Sequenced material: PBMCs. The receptors stem from a male donor in good health and CMV-seropositive.

The DNA for the CDR3 is TGTGCCAGCAGCTTCTGGGGCAGTCAGTCTGAAGCTTTCTTT. Translating it yields CASSFWGSQSEAFF. V and J are TRBV13 and TRBJ1-1; tentatively, D is TRBD1 (5 bases). The CDR3 runs 14 residues. Germline V gives CDR1 PRHDT, CDR2 FYEKMQ (reference sequence). V was shortened by 3 bases and J by 6 bases, with 14 bases between the two germline ends. The complete variable domain, with remaining parts taken from reference TRBV13 and TRBJ1-1, reads AAGVIQSPRHLIKEKRETATLKCYPIPRHDTVYWYQQGPGQDPQFLISFYEKMQSDKGSIPDRFSAQQFSDYHSELNMSSLELGDSALYFCASSFWGSQSEAFFGQGTRLTVV.

A single count supports this clone. The rearrangement links TRBV5-1 to TRBJ2-5; 8 bases match TRBD2. CDR1 is SGHRS, CDR2 YFSETQ, per germline. This CDR3 has 13 residues. With 2 bases clipped from V and 4 bases from J, the junction kept 1 base outside the gene matches. The CDR3, as DNA: TGCGCCAGCAGCTTCGGGGGGGGAGAGACCCAGTACTTC. It is translated as CASSFGGGETQYF.

The rearrangement joins TRBV7-9 to TRBJ2-2, with D tentatively TRBD2 (5 bases). CDR3 length: 14 residues. The V end lost 7 bases, the J end lost 7 bases, and 16 bases lay between the germline ends. The germline V gene has CDR1 SEHNR and CDR2 FQNEAQ (reference sequence). The CDR3 protein is CASTGTSGIGELFF. As DNA, the CDR3 is TGTGCCAGCACCGGAACGTCGGGGATCGGGGAGCTGTTTTTT.

This clone was counted a single time. The chain joins TRBV2 to TRBJ2-5; 9 bases are a match to TRBD2. With V trimmed by 5 bases and J by 5 bases, 12 bases remained unmatched. The germline gives CDR1 SNHLY, CDR2 FYNNEI. The CDR3 is 16 amino acids. In nucleotides, the CDR3 is TGTGCCAGCAGTCCAAGACTAGCGGTCTGGCGGGAGACCCAGTACTTC. Protein: CASSPRLAVWRETQYF.

The chain carries TRBV5-1 and TRBJ2-1; a possible D gene is TRBD2 (7 bases). The germline V gene has CDR1 SGHRS and CDR2 YFSETQ. The CDR3 contains 16 residues. V was trimmed by 4 bases and J by 4 bases, leaving 18 bases between them. CDR3 loop: CASSAPRGGAYNEQFF. In DNA, the CDR3 is TGCGCCAGCAGCGCCCCTAGGGGGGGCGCTTACAATGAGCAGTTCTTC.

The J gene is TRBJ2-7, the V gene TRBV19, with 8 bases that match TRBD1. CDR1 is LNHDA and CDR2 is SQIVND in the germline V gene (reference sequence). The CDR3 covers 14 residues. After removal of 5 bases from V and 2 bases from J, the junction contained 5 bases not matched to a gene. The CDR3 region has the DNA TGTGCCAGTAGTGTACAGGGGGGTCCCTACGAGCAGTACTTC. Encoded protein: CASSVQGGPYEQYF.

CDR3 residues: CASSSYQGDGYTF. In nucleotides, the CDR3 is TGTGCCAGCAGCTCATACCAGGGGGATGGCTACACCTTC. The chain joins TRBV7-2 to TRBJ1-2; 7 bases are a match to TRBD1. V trimming: 4 bases; J trimming: 6 bases; junction bases outside the gene matches: 5. CDR1 is SGHTA and CDR2 is FQGNSA in the germline V gene. This CDR3 is 13 amino acids long.

V usage is TRBV13 and J usage is TRBJ1-3; tentative D call: TRBD1 (5 bases). CDR1 is PRHDT, CDR2 FYEKMQ, per germline (reference sequence). This CDR3 is built from 14 residues. V lost 5 bases and J lost 7, with 15 bases in between. The CDR3 reads CASSPRLRGNTIYF. The CDR3 DNA is TGTGCCAGCAGCCCGCGTCTTCGGGGGAACACCATATATTTT.

CDR3 nucleotide sequence: TGTGCCAGCGATCCCCCCCTTGCTTTCAGCGTTAACGAGCAGTACTTC. This translates into CASDPPLAFSVNEQYF. The genes are TRBV21-1 and TRBJ2-7; TRBD2 is the table's D call, not checked against the DNA. TRBV21-1 is noted as a pseudogene. This CDR3 has 16 amino acids.